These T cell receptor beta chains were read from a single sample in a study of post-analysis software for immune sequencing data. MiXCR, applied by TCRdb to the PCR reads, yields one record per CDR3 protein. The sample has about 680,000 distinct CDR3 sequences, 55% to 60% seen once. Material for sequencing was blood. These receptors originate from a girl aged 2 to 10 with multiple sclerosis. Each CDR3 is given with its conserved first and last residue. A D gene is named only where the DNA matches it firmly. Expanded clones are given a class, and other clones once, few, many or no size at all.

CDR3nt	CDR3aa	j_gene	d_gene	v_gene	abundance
TGCAGCGTTAGCGGCGGGCAGAACAGCAATCAGCCCCAGCATTTT	CSVSGGQNSNQPQHF	TRBJ1-5	.	TRBV29-1	.
TGCGCCAGCAGCCAAGAGCGGGCAGAGACCCAGTACTTC	CASSQERAETQYF	TRBJ2-5	.	TRBV4-3	.
TGCAGTGGTGTTTGGCCACCGCTCATGAACACTGAAGCTTTCTTT	CSGVWPPLMNTEAFF	TRBJ1-1	.	TRBV20-1	.
TGTGCCAGCAGTTTAAAGCATACGCAGTATTTT	CASSLKHTQYF	TRBJ2-3	.	TRBV12-3/TRBV12-4	.
TGTGCCACCAGTGTTGCAGGGAAGAAAGAGACCCAGTACTTC	CATSVAGKKETQYF	TRBJ2-5	.	TRBV24-1	.
TGTGCCAGCAGCGGATGGGGATGGGGAGTAGATGGCTACACCTTC	CASSGWGWGVDGYTF	TRBJ1-2	.	TRBV9	.
TGCAGTGCTAGGCCGGCCTCCAATGAGCAGTTCTTC	CSARPASNEQFF	TRBJ2-1	.	TRBV20-1	few
TGTGCCAGCAGCTTCCCGACAGGGGGCGGATCACCCCCCCACTTT	CASSFPTGGGSPPHF	TRBJ1-6	TRBD1	TRBV5-5	.
TGTGCCAGCAGCGGAGCCCAACAGGGAGAGCAGTACTTC	CASSGAQQGEQYF	TRBJ2-5	.	TRBV9	.
TGCAGCGTTGAAGTTCCGAATGTAGCGGGAGCCGGTGAGCAGTTCTTC	CSVEVPNVAGAGEQFF	TRBJ2-1	TRBD2	TRBV29-1	few
TGCAGTGCTAGGGCAGATACGCAGTATTTT	CSARADTQYF	TRBJ2-3	.	TRBV20-1	few
TGCGCCAGCAGCTTGGATACAGGTTTGGGGACTTACAATGAGCAGTTCTTC	CASSLDTGLGTYNEQFF	TRBJ2-1	.	TRBV5-1	few
TGCAGTGCCTATAGCAATGAGCAGTTCTTC	CSAYSNEQFF	TRBJ2-1	.	TRBV20-1	.
TGTGCCAGCTCTAATTTTTTCACAGATACGCAGTATTTT	CASSNFFTDTQYF	TRBJ2-3	.	TRBV9	.
TGTGCCAGCAGCTTAGATGGACTAGCGGGGACAGAGACCCAGTACTTC	CASSLDGLAGTETQYF	TRBJ2-5	TRBD2	TRBV7-8	.
TGCAGCGTTGATGGAAGGAACACTGAAGCTTTCTTT	CSVDGRNTEAFF	TRBJ1-1	.	TRBV29-1	few
TGTGCCAGCAGTCCTTGGGGCCAGCCCCAGCATTTT	CASSPWGQPQHF	TRBJ1-5	.	TRBV12-3/TRBV12-4	few
TGCGCCAGCACCAACGGGACAGGGGTTCGAGAGACCCAGTACTTC	CASTNGTGVRETQYF	TRBJ2-5	TRBD1	TRBV10-2	.
TGTGCCAGCAGTTTTAGCGGGTTCCAAGAGACCCAGTACTTC	CASSFSGFQETQYF	TRBJ2-5	TRBD2	TRBV7-2	few
TGCAGTGCTCCTTTGACAGGAGCCTACGAGCAGTACTTC	CSAPLTGAYEQYF	TRBJ2-7	.	TRBV20-1	once
TGCGCCAGCAGCTTGGCCCTATTGGGGCGGGACGAGCAGTACTTC	CASSLALLGRDEQYF	TRBJ2-7	.	TRBV5-1	.
TGTACCAGCAGCCCTGGACAGAGCAATCAGCCCCAGCATTTT	CTSSPGQSNQPQHF	TRBJ1-5	.	TRBV6-5	few
TGTGCCAGCAGTTTAGACGGAACTATCTACGAGCAGTACTTC	CASSLDGTIYEQYF	TRBJ2-7	.	TRBV12-3/TRBV12-4	.
TGTGCCAGCAGCATTACAGGGGTCAACACTGAAGCTTTCTTT	CASSITGVNTEAFF	TRBJ1-1	TRBD1	TRBV7-3	.
TGTGCCAGCTCACCACTAGCGTCTGATACGCAGTATTTT	CASSPLASDTQYF	TRBJ2-3	.	TRBV18	.
TGCAGTGCTAGAGCCCCTAGAGTCAATGAGCAGTTCTTC	CSARAPRVNEQFF	TRBJ2-1	.	TRBV20-1	.
TGTGCCACCCGCCCGGGGGGGGCAACCCTCTACGAGCAGTACTTC	CATRPGGATLYEQYF	TRBJ2-7	TRBD2	TRBV28	.
TGTGCCAGCAGCACCCCAGGGCGGCCTTCTAGCACAGATACGCAGTATTTT	CASSTPGRPSSTDTQYF	TRBJ2-3	.	TRBV7-2	.
TGCAGCGTTGTCACGGATCTCTATGGCTACACCTTC	CSVVTDLYGYTF	TRBJ1-2	.	TRBV29-1	few
TGTGCCAGCAGCTTAGTTAGCGGGAGGGCCGGGGTAGATACGCAGTATTTT	CASSLVSGRAGVDTQYF	TRBJ2-3	TRBD2	TRBV11-2	few
TGTGCCAGCAGTGAGCTCCAGGCTCCGGGGACCCAGTACTTC	CASSELQAPGTQYF	TRBJ2-5	.	TRBV25-1	few
TGTGCCAGCAGCCCGGAGGACAGGTCTAACACCGGGGAGCTGTTTTTT	CASSPEDRSNTGELFF	TRBJ2-2	TRBD1	TRBV3-1	.
TGCAGTGCATCGGTATCCCGACAGAAGAACACTGAAGCTTTCTTT	CSASVSRQKNTEAFF	TRBJ1-1	.	TRBV20-1	.
TGTGCCAGCAGTCCGGGAGGGGTCTATGGCTACACCTTC	CASSPGGVYGYTF	TRBJ1-2	.	TRBV6-5	few
TGTGCCAGCAGCTACCGGGACTCCCCGTACAATGAGCAGTTCTTC	CASSYRDSPYNEQFF	TRBJ2-1	.	TRBV7-2	.
TGTGCCAGCAGTTACCGGGGACAGGGAACTTACGAGCAGTACTTC	CASSYRGQGTYEQYF	TRBJ2-7	TRBD1	TRBV6-5	.
TGCGCCAGCAGCGCCTCTCAAGAGACCCAGTACTTC	CASSASQETQYF	TRBJ2-5	.	TRBV5-1	.
TGCAGCGTACTACAGGGGAGGGACACTGAAGCTTTCTTT	CSVLQGRDTEAFF	TRBJ1-1	TRBD1	TRBV29-1	.
TGTGCCAGCAGTTCCCTAGCGGGAAACACAGATACGCAGTATTTT	CASSSLAGNTDTQYF	TRBJ2-3	TRBD2	TRBV2	once
TGTGCCAGCAGTTACAGACACAATCAGCCCCAGCATTTT	CASSYRHNQPQHF	TRBJ1-5	.	TRBV6-6	.
TGTGCCATCAGTTTGGACAGGGGTGATGGGGGGACTGAAGCTTTCTTT	CAISLDRGDGGTEAFF	TRBJ1-1	TRBD1	TRBV10-3	once
TGCGCCAGCAGCCAAGATCAGGGGGGATTAACGGATGGCTACACCTTC	CASSQDQGGLTDGYTF	TRBJ1-2	TRBD1	TRBV4-3	.
TGCGGCACCCAGACAGGAGGGGAGACCCAGTACTTC	CGTQTGGETQYF	TRBJ2-5	.	TRBV20-1	.
TGTGCCAGCAGCGCAGGGACTAGCCGCGATGAGCAGTTCTTC	CASSAGTSRDEQFF	TRBJ2-1	TRBD2	TRBV7-3	.
TGCAGCGTGCGGGAAAATCTCGATCAGCCCCAGCATTTT	CSVRENLDQPQHF	TRBJ1-5	.	TRBV29-1	few
TGTGCCAGCAGTTTAGCGGGACAGGGGGCACCCGAGCAGTACTTC	CASSLAGQGAPEQYF	TRBJ2-7	TRBD1	TRBV12-3/TRBV12-4	.
TGTGCCAGCAGTCCCGGGGTAGGCAATCAGCCCCAGCATTTT	CASSPGVGNQPQHF	TRBJ1-5	.	TRBV6-2/TRBV6-3	.
TGTGCCAGCAGTGAAGCGCTTCGCCAGGGAGGGTTGTGGACTGAAGCTTTCTTT	CASSEALRQGGLWTEAFF	TRBJ1-1	.	TRBV2	.
TGTGCCAGCAGCTGGGGATCAGGGGTAGATACGCAGTATTTT	CASSWGSGVDTQYF	TRBJ2-3	.	TRBV7-9	.
TGTGCCAGCAGCTTATATGCTAGCGGGGAATATGAGCAGTACTTC	CASSLYASGEYEQYF	TRBJ2-5	TRBD2	TRBV7-6	.
TGTGCCGGCAGCTGGGGCCCCACCGAAACCAAACAAGAGACCCAGTACTTC	CAGSWGPTETKQETQYF	TRBJ2-5	.	TRBV7-2	.
TGTGCCAGCAGTCACGGGGGGGATTCTAGCACAGATACGCAGTATTTT	CASSHGGDSSTDTQYF	TRBJ2-3	TRBD2	TRBV6-5	.
TGCAGCGTTGAAACCGGACAGGTCGGCATTCAGTACTTC	CSVETGQVGIQYF	TRBJ2-4	TRBD1	TRBV29-1	few